This T cell receptor beta chain was profiled in a study of blood T cell repertoires in COVID-19. Comment on this clone: The same CDR3 also results from other DNA sequences found in this sample.

Assignment of participants to cohorts was predicated upon participant-reported clinical history. Donors in Cohort 3 who had recovered were those with two negative PCRs, healthcare professional clearance, or resolution of their symptoms. The CDR3 sequence is 13 residues long. Germline V gene sequence: CDR1 MNHEY, CDR2 SMNVEV (reference sequence). Trimming took 2 bases from V and 5 from J; bases not matched to a gene: 1. Here immunoSEQ multiplex PCR was the method, and the copy in TCRdb shows in-frame clones only, minus some. The sample yields 120,000 to 150,000 clones, around four fifths seen once. This sequence joins TRBV27 and TRBJ1-1, with 8 bases matching TRBD1. What was sequenced was PBMCs or T cells enriched from blood (not recorded which). This TCR was sampled from a woman between 35 and 50 years old who had recovered from COVID-19. This CDR3 reads CASSLTGGTEAFF. The CDR3 DNA reads as TGTGCCAGCAGTTTAACAGGGGGAACTGAAGCTTTCTTT.